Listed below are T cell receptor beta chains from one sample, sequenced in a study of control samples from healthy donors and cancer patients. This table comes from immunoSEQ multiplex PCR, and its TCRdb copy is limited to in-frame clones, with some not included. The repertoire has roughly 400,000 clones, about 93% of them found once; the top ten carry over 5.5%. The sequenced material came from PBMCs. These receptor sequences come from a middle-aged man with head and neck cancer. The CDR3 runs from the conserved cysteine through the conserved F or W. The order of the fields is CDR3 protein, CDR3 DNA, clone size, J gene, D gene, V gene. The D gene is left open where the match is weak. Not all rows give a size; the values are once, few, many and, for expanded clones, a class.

CDR3aa: CATSDSLGSGETYEQYF
CDR3nt: TGTGCCACCAGTGATTCCCTGGGTAGCGGGGAGACCTACGAGCAGTACTTC
abundance: few
j_gene: TRBJ2-7
d_gene: TRBD2
v_gene: TRBV24-1

CDR3aa: CASSPGQGTDTQYF
CDR3nt: TGTGCCAGCTCACCGGGACAGGGAACAGATACGCAGTATTTT
abundance: NA
j_gene: TRBJ2-3
d_gene: TRBD1
v_gene: TRBV18

CDR3aa: CASSSPTTTGVNTEAFF
CDR3nt: TGTGCCAGCAGTTCTCCGACTACTACAGGGGTAAACACTGAAGCTTTCTTT
abundance: once
j_gene: TRBJ1-1
d_gene: TRBD1
v_gene: TRBV6-2/TRBV6-3

CDR3aa: CASSSATYAGGELFF
CDR3nt: TGTGCCAGCAGCTCCGCCACTTATGCCGGCGGGGAGCTGTTTTTT
abundance: NA
j_gene: TRBJ2-2
d_gene: NA
v_gene: TRBV5-4

CDR3aa: CASSLGREGRNEQFF
CDR3nt: TGTGCCAGCAGTTTGGGGCGGGAGGGACGAAATGAGCAGTTCTTC
abundance: NA
j_gene: TRBJ2-1
d_gene: TRBD2
v_gene: TRBV27

CDR3aa: CASSSGYPLNNEQFF
CDR3nt: TGTGCCAGCAGTTCGGGCTACCCGCTAAACAATGAGCAGTTCTTC
abundance: NA
j_gene: TRBJ2-1
d_gene: NA
v_gene: TRBV27

CDR3aa: CASTLSGSYNEQFF
CDR3nt: TGTGCCAGCACCTTAAGCGGGAGCTACAATGAGCAGTTCTTC
abundance: NA
j_gene: TRBJ2-1
d_gene: TRBD2
v_gene: TRBV28

CDR3aa: CSVEGTSGASYEQYF
CDR3nt: TGCAGCGTCGAAGGGACTAGCGGGGCCTCCTACGAGCAGTACTTC
abundance: NA
j_gene: TRBJ2-7
d_gene: TRBD2
v_gene: TRBV29-1

CDR3aa: CASSLGLAPSEQYF
CDR3nt: TGTGCCAGCAGCTTGGGACTAGCGCCGTCTGAGCAGTACTTC
abundance: NA
j_gene: TRBJ2-7
d_gene: TRBD2
v_gene: TRBV7-3

CDR3aa: CASKVPAGGTSYYEQYF
CDR3nt: TGTGCCAGCAAGGTCCCAGCGGGGGGCACCTCATACTACGAGCAGTACTTC
abundance: NA
j_gene: TRBJ2-7
d_gene: TRBD2
v_gene: TRBV28

CDR3aa: CATQVHSNQPQHF
CDR3nt: TGTGCCACACAGGTCCATAGCAATCAGCCCCAGCATTTT
abundance: NA
j_gene: TRBJ1-5
d_gene: NA
v_gene: TRBV12-3/TRBV12-4

CDR3aa: CASSSGVETYGYTF
CDR3nt: TGTGCCAGCAGTTCCGGGGTGGAAACCTATGGCTACACCTTC
abundance: NA
j_gene: TRBJ1-2
d_gene: NA
v_gene: TRBV6-2/TRBV6-3

CDR3aa: CASRPGNGNTIYF
CDR3nt: TGTGCTAGTCGTCCGGGGAACGGAAACACCATATATTTT
abundance: NA
j_gene: TRBJ1-3
d_gene: NA
v_gene: TRBV12-5

CDR3aa: CASSLARLPNYEQYF
CDR3nt: TGTGCCAGCAGCTTAGCCAGACTACCCAACTACGAGCAGTACTTC
abundance: NA
j_gene: TRBJ2-7
d_gene: NA
v_gene: TRBV7-8

CDR3aa: CATSDPPRAHEQYF
CDR3nt: TGTGCCACCAGTGATCCTCCCAGGGCCCACGAGCAGTACTTC
abundance: NA
j_gene: TRBJ2-7
d_gene: NA
v_gene: TRBV24-1

CDR3aa: CASSIPAGQGSSGNTIYF
CDR3nt: TGTGCCAGTAGTATACCCGCGGGACAGGGGAGCTCTGGAAACACCATATATTTT
abundance: NA
j_gene: TRBJ1-3
d_gene: TRBD1
v_gene: TRBV19

CDR3aa: CASSQVPDTQYF
CDR3nt: TGTGCCAGCAGCCAAGTCCCTGATACGCAGTATTTT
abundance: NA
j_gene: TRBJ2-3
d_gene: NA
v_gene: TRBV3-1/TRBV3-2

CDR3aa: CASSPSGGFDGYTF
CDR3nt: TGTGCCAGCAGCCCTTCAGGGGGCTTCGATGGCTACACCTTC
abundance: NA
j_gene: TRBJ1-2
d_gene: TRBD1
v_gene: TRBV9

CDR3aa: CASTLSRDRSGNTIYF
CDR3nt: TGTGCCAGCACCCTCAGCCGGGACCGCTCTGGAAACACCATATATTTT
abundance: NA
j_gene: TRBJ1-3
d_gene: NA
v_gene: TRBV28

CDR3aa: CASSYGVGAELREQFF
CDR3nt: TGTGCCAGCTCCTACGGGGTGGGGGCTGAATTACGTGAGCAGTTCTTC
abundance: NA
j_gene: TRBJ2-1
d_gene: NA
v_gene: TRBV18

CDR3aa: CASSLDSGYGYTF
CDR3nt: TGCGCCAGCAGCTTGGACAGCGGCTATGGCTACACCTTC
abundance: NA
j_gene: TRBJ1-2
d_gene: NA
v_gene: TRBV5-1

CDR3aa: CASQNWGEKLFF
CDR3nt: TGTGCCAGCCAAAATTGGGGTGAAAAACTGTTTTTT
abundance: few
j_gene: TRBJ1-4
d_gene: NA
v_gene: TRBV3-1/TRBV3-2

CDR3aa: CASSEVVVGDTQYF
CDR3nt: TGTGCCAGCAGTGAAGTCGTTGTTGGGGATACGCAGTATTTT
abundance: NA
j_gene: TRBJ2-3
d_gene: NA
v_gene: TRBV6-1

CDR3aa: CASSFKGVAGGSGGEQYF
CDR3nt: TGTGCCAGCAGCTTCAAGGGAGTAGCGGGAGGGAGTGGTGGCGAGCAGTACTTC
abundance: once
j_gene: TRBJ2-7
d_gene: TRBD2
v_gene: TRBV5-4

CDR3aa: CASSPGQGVTGELFF
CDR3nt: TGTGCCAGCTCACCGGGACAGGGGGTCACCGGGGAGCTGTTTTTT
abundance: NA
j_gene: TRBJ2-2
d_gene: TRBD1
v_gene: TRBV18

CDR3aa: CASSADSSGNTIYF
CDR3nt: TGTGCCAGCAGCGCCGACAGCTCTGGAAACACCATATATTTT
abundance: NA
j_gene: TRBJ1-3
d_gene: NA
v_gene: TRBV9

CDR3aa: CASSSGGRQETQYF
CDR3nt: TGTGCCAGCAGCTCTGGGGGGAGGCAAGAGACCCAGTACTTC
abundance: NA
j_gene: TRBJ2-5
d_gene: NA
v_gene: TRBV5-8

CDR3aa: CASKFGQGADTEAFF
CDR3nt: TGTGCCAGTAAGTTCGGACAGGGGGCCGACACTGAAGCTTTCTTT
abundance: once
j_gene: TRBJ1-1
d_gene: TRBD1
v_gene: TRBV19

CDR3aa: CASSIRQELYGYTF
CDR3nt: TGTGCCAGTAGTATCCGTCAGGAACTCTATGGCTACACCTTC
abundance: once
j_gene: TRBJ1-2
d_gene: NA
v_gene: TRBV19

CDR3aa: CAIPTRGAGGYTF
CDR3nt: TGTGCCATTCCGACGAGGGGAGCGGGAGGCTACACCTTC
abundance: NA
j_gene: TRBJ1-2
d_gene: NA
v_gene: TRBV28

CDR3aa: CASSLGDRISSTDTQYF
CDR3nt: TGTGCCAGCAGTTTAGGAGATAGAATTTCAAGCACAGATACGCAGTATTTT
abundance: NA
j_gene: TRBJ2-3
d_gene: NA
v_gene: TRBV27

CDR3aa: CASNRDRANEKLFF
CDR3nt: TGTGCCAGCAACCGGGACAGGGCTAATGAAAAACTGTTTTTT
abundance: NA
j_gene: TRBJ1-4
d_gene: TRBD1
v_gene: TRBV7-2

CDR3aa: CSANEGSQPQHF
CDR3nt: TGCAGTGCTAATGAGGGTTCTCAGCCCCAGCATTTT
abundance: NA
j_gene: TRBJ1-5
d_gene: NA
v_gene: TRBV20-1

CDR3aa: CASSITGVTGELFF
CDR3nt: TGTGCCAGTAGTATTACAGGAGTTACCGGGGAGCTGTTTTTT
abundance: NA
j_gene: TRBJ2-2
d_gene: NA
v_gene: TRBV19

CDR3aa: CASSNRGSAQHF
CDR3nt: TGTGCCAGCAGTAACAGGGGGTCAGCCCAGCATTTT
abundance: NA
j_gene: TRBJ1-5
d_gene: TRBD1
v_gene: TRBV6-5

CDR3aa: CASSEGRTEAGNTIYF
CDR3nt: TGTGCCAGCAGTGAAGGGAGGACAGAGGCTGGAAACACCATATATTTT
abundance: NA
j_gene: TRBJ1-3
d_gene: NA
v_gene: TRBV2

CDR3aa: CASWPAGDQETQYF
CDR3nt: TGTGCCAGCTGGCCGGCGGGGGATCAAGAGACCCAGTACTTC
abundance: once
j_gene: TRBJ2-5
d_gene: TRBD2
v_gene: TRBV28

CDR3aa: CSVAGDSYEQYF
CDR3nt: TGCAGCGTTGCTGGGGATTCCTACGAGCAGTACTTC
abundance: NA
j_gene: TRBJ2-7
d_gene: NA
v_gene: TRBV29-1

CDR3aa: CASSLAERDGANVLTF
CDR3nt: TGTGCCAGCAGCTTAGCGGAGAGGGACGGGGCCAACGTCCTGACTTTC
abundance: NA
j_gene: TRBJ2-6
d_gene: NA
v_gene: TRBV7-8

CDR3aa: CASSLGTSVTDTQYF
CDR3nt: TGTGCCAGCAGCTTAGGGACTAGCGTCACAGATACGCAGTATTTT
abundance: NA
j_gene: TRBJ2-3
d_gene: TRBD2
v_gene: TRBV7-9

CDR3aa: CASSPLGHNGYTF
CDR3nt: TGTGCCAGCAGTCCACTTGGTCACAATGGCTACACCTTC
abundance: NA
j_gene: TRBJ1-2
d_gene: NA
v_gene: TRBV6-2/TRBV6-3

CDR3aa: CASRKQMNTEAFF
CDR3nt: TGTGCCAGCAGAAAACAAATGAACACTGAAGCTTTCTTT
abundance: few
j_gene: TRBJ1-1
d_gene: NA
v_gene: TRBV6-5

CDR3aa: CASSPQTGLKGSPLHF
CDR3nt: TGTGCCAGCAGCCCTCAGACAGGGCTAAAGGGTTCACCCCTCCACTTT
abundance: NA
j_gene: TRBJ1-6
d_gene: TRBD1
v_gene: TRBV2

CDR3aa: CASTRGQGIGGYTF
CDR3nt: TGTGCCAGTACCAGGGGACAGGGAATTGGTGGCTACACCTTC
abundance: NA
j_gene: TRBJ1-2
d_gene: TRBD1
v_gene: TRBV19

CDR3aa: CASSLERRNTEAFF
CDR3nt: TGTGCCAGCAGCTTGGAACGGCGGAACACTGAAGCTTTCTTT
abundance: NA
j_gene: TRBJ1-1
d_gene: NA
v_gene: TRBV5-6

CDR3aa: CASSEQGYEQYF
CDR3nt: TGTGCCAGCAGTGAACAGGGGTACGAGCAGTACTTC
abundance: NA
j_gene: TRBJ2-7
d_gene: NA
v_gene: TRBV25-1

CDR3aa: CATSDPGTGSLIGYTF
CDR3nt: TGTGCCACCAGTGACCCGGGGACAGGGAGTTTGATCGGCTACACCTTC
abundance: few
j_gene: TRBJ1-2
d_gene: TRBD1
v_gene: TRBV24-1

CDR3aa: CASSPGGSEAFYEQYF
CDR3nt: TGTGCCAGCAGCCCCGGGGGGAGTGAAGCGTTCTACGAGCAGTACTTC
abundance: few
j_gene: TRBJ2-7
d_gene: TRBD2
v_gene: TRBV4-2

CDR3aa: CASSEERTGGGNTIYF
CDR3nt: TGCGCCAGCAGTGAAGAGAGGACAGGGGGTGGAAACACCATATATTTT
abundance: NA
j_gene: TRBJ1-3
d_gene: TRBD1
v_gene: TRBV10-1

CDR3aa: CSASARPSPSYNEQFF
CDR3nt: TGCAGTGCTAGTGCAAGACCTAGTCCCTCCTACAATGAGCAGTTCTTC
abundance: NA
j_gene: TRBJ2-1
d_gene: NA
v_gene: TRBV20-1

CDR3aa: CASSLSDLRGVGGEQFF
CDR3nt: TGTGCCAGCAGCCTCTCTGATTTGCGGGGGGTTGGAGGTGAGCAGTTCTTC
abundance: NA
j_gene: TRBJ2-1
d_gene: TRBD2
v_gene: TRBV9

CDR3aa: CASSLRSSGNTIYF
CDR3nt: TGCGCCAGCAGCTTACGGAGCTCTGGAAACACCATATATTTT
abundance: NA
j_gene: TRBJ1-3
d_gene: NA
v_gene: TRBV5-1

CDR3aa: CASSSKDANTGELFF
CDR3nt: TGTGCCAGCAGTTCTAAAGACGCGAACACCGGGGAGCTGTTTTTT
abundance: NA
j_gene: TRBJ2-2
d_gene: NA
v_gene: TRBV6-6

CDR3aa: CASRRDRATYEQYF
CDR3nt: TGCGCCAGCCGCCGGGACAGGGCAACCTACGAGCAGTACTTC
abundance: NA
j_gene: TRBJ2-7
d_gene: TRBD1
v_gene: TRBV5-1